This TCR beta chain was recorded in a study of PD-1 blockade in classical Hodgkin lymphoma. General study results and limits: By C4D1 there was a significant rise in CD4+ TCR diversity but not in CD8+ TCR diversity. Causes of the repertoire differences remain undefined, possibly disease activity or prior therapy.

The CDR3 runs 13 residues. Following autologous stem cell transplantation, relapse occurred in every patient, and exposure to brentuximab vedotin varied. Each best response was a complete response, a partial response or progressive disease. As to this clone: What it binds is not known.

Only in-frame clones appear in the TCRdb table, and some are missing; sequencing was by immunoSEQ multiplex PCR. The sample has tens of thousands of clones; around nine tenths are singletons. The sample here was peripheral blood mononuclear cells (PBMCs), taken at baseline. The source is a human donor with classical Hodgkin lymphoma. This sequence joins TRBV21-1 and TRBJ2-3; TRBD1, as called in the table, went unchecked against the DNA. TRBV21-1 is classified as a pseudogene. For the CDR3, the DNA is TGTGCCAGCAGCAACAGAACCACAGATACGCAGTATTTT. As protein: CASSNRTTDTQYF.